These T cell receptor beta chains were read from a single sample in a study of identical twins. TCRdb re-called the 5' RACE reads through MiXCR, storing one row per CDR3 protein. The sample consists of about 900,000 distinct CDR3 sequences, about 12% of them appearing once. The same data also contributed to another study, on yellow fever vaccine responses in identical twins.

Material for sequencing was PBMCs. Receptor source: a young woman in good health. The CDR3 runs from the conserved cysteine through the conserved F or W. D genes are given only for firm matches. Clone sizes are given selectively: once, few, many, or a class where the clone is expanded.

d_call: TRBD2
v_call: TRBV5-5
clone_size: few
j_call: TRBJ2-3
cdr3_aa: CASSVGGLDTDTQYF
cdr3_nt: TGTGCCAGCAGCGTGGGAGGACTAGACACAGATACGCAGTATTTT

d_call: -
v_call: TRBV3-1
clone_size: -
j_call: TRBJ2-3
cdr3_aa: CASSQGRPDTQYF
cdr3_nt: TGTGCCAGCAGCCAGGGCCGTCCAGATACGCAGTATTTT

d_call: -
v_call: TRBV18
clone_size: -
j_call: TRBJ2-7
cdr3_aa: CASSSTGQPSYEQYF
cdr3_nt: TGTGCCAGCTCATCCACCGGACAGCCATCCTACGAGCAGTACTTC

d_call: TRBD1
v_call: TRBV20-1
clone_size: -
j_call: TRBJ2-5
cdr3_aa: CSIRRDRGRETQYF
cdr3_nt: TGCAGTATTAGGCGGGACAGGGGACGCGAGACCCAGTACTTC

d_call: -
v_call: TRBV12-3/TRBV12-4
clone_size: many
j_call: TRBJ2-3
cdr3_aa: CASSLDSRVQYF
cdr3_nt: TGTGCCAGCAGTTTAGATAGCCGGGTGCAGTATTTT

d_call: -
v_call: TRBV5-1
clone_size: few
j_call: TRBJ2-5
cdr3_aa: CASSLENSALGETQYF
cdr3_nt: TGCGCCAGCAGCTTGGAAAACTCGGCGTTAGGGGAGACCCAGTACTTC

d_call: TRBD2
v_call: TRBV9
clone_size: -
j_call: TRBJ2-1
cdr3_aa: CASSATGTSATYNEQFF
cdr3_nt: TGTGCCAGCAGCGCTACCGGGACTAGCGCTACCTACAATGAGCAGTTCTTC

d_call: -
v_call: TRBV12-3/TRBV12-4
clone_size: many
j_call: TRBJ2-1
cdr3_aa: CASNDRIILTNEQFF
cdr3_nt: TGTGCCAGCAACGACAGAATTATACTTACAAATGAGCAGTTCTTC

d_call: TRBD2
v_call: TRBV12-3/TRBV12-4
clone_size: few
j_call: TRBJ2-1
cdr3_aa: CASSTRLAGWSNEQFF
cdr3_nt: TGTGCCAGCAGTACAAGACTAGCGGGATGGAGTAATGAGCAGTTCTTC

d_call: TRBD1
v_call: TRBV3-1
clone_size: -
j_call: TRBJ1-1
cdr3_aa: CASSHAGQGRTEAFF
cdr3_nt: TGTGCCAGCAGCCATGCCGGACAGGGCCGCACTGAAGCTTTCTTT

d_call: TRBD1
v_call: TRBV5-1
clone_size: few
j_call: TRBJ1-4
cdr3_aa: CASSGSPGQGPRTNEKLFF
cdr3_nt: TGCGCCAGCAGCGGATCACCGGGACAGGGGCCTCGAACTAATGAAAAACTGTTTTTT

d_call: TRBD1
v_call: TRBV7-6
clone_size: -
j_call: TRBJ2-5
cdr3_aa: CASSLATGLATQYF
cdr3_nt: TGTGCCAGCAGCTTAGCGACAGGGCTGGCAACCCAGTACTTC

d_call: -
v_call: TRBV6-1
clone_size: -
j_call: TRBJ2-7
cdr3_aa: CASSPRTDRAYEQYF
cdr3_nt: TGTGCCAGCAGTCCGCGAACCGACCGAGCCTACGAGCAGTACTTC

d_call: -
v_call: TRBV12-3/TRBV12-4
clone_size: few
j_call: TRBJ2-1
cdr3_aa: CASSLRTGLNEQFF
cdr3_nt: TGTGCCAGCAGTTTAAGAACAGGGTTGAATGAGCAGTTCTTC

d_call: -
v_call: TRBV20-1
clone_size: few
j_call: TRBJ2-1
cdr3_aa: CSASSGFNNEQFF
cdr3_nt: TGCAGTGCTAGTTCAGGTTTCAACAATGAGCAGTTCTTC

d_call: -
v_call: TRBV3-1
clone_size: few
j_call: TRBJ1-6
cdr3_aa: CASSQGTLPPLHF
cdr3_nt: TGTGCCAGCAGCCAAGGGACACTTCCGCCCCTCCACTTT

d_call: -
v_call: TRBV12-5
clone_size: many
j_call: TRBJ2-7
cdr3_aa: CASGSPRFAQEQYF
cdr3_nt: TGTGCTAGTGGATCTCCCCGGTTCGCCCAGGAGCAGTACTTC

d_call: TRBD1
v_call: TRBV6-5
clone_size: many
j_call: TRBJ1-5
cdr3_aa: CASSYETGGSNQPQHF
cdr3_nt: TGTGCCAGCAGTTACGAGACAGGGGGGAGCAATCAGCCCCAGCATTTT

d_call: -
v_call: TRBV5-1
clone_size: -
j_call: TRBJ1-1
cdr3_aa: CASSLPGTSEAFF
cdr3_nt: TGCGCCAGCAGCCTCCCCGGGACATCTGAAGCTTTCTTT

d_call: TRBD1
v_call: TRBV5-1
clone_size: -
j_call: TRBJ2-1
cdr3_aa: CASSSQGMTYNEQFF
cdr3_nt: TGCGCCAGCAGCTCACAGGGGATGACCTACAATGAGCAGTTCTTC

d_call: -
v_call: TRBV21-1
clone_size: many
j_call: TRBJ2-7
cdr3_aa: CASSVSSGSWYEQYF
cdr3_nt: TGTGCCAGCAGCGTCTCTAGCGGGAGCTGGTACGAGCAGTACTTC

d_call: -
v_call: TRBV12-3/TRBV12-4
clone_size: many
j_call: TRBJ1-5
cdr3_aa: CASSRVVYQPQHF
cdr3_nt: TGTGCCAGCAGTCGAGTCGTTTATCAGCCCCAGCATTTT

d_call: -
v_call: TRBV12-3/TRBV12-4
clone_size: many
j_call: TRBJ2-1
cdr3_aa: CASSWTVNEQFF
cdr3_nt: TGTGCCAGCAGTTGGACCGTCAATGAGCAGTTCTTC

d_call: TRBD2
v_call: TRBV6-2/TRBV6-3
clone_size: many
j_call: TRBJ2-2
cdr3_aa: CASSVAGEAGELFF
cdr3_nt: TGTGCCAGCTCCGTAGCGGGAGAGGCCGGGGAGCTGTTTTTT

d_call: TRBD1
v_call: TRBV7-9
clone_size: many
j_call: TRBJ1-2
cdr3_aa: CASSLGTANYGYTF
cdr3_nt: TGCGCCAGCAGCTTGGGGACAGCTAACTATGGCTACACCTTC

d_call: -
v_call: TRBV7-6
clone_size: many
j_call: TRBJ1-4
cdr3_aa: CASSLGGGTNEKLFF
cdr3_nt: TGTGCCAGCAGCTTAGGTGGGGGAACTAATGAAAAACTGTTTTTT

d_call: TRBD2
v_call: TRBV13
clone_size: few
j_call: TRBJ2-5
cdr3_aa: CASREAGPPETQYF
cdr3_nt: TGTGCCAGCAGGGAAGCGGGGCCCCCGGAGACCCAGTACTTC

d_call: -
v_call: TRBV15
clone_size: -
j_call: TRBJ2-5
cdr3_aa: CATSRGGGEETQYF
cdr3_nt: TGTGCCACCAGCAGAGGCGGGGGCGAGGAGACCCAGTACTTC

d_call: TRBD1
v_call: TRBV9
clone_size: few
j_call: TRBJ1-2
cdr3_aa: CASSAAVQGGYGYTF
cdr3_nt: TGTGCCAGCAGCGCAGCAGTCCAGGGGGGTTACGGCTACACCTTC

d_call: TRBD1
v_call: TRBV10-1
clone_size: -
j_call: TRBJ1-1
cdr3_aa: CASSDRTGGNTEAFF
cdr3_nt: TGCGCCAGCAGTGACAGGACAGGGGGGAACACTGAAGCTTTCTTT

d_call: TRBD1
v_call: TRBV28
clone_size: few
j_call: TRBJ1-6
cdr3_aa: CASRTQTGGLRGSPLHF
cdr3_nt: TGTGCCAGCAGAACCCAAACAGGGGGGCTGAGGGGATCACCCCTCCACTTT

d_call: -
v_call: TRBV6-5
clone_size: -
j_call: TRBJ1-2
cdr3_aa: CASSYGRGYGYTF
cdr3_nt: TGTGCCAGCAGTTACGGCAGGGGCTATGGCTACACCTTC

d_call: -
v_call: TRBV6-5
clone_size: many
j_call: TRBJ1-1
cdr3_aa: CASSYLTSATEAFF
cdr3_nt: TGTGCCAGCAGTTACTTAACCAGTGCCACTGAAGCTTTCTTT

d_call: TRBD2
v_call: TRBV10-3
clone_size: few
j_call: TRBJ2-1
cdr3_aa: CAISASGRYNEQFF
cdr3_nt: TGTGCCATCAGTGCTAGCGGGAGATACAATGAGCAGTTCTTC

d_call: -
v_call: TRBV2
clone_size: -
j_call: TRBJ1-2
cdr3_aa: CASSDDSSYGYTF
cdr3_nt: TGTGCCAGCAGTGACGACAGTTCGTATGGCTACACCTTC

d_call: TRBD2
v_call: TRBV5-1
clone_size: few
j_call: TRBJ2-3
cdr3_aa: CASSSWTSGGRTDTQYF
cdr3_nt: TGCGCCAGCAGCTCCTGGACTAGCGGGGGGCGCACAGATACGCAGTATTTT

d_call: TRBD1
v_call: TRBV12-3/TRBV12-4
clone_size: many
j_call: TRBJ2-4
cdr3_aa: CASSPSGQGINIQYF
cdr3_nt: TGTGCCAGCAGTCCTTCCGGACAGGGTATAAACATTCAGTACTTC

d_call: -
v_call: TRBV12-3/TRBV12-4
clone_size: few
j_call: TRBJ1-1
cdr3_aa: CASSLSAQKAFF
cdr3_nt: TGTGCCAGCAGTTTATCAGCACAGAAAGCTTTCTTT

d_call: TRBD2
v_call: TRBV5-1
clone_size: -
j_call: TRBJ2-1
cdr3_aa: CASSGGLSNERFF
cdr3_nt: TGCGCCAGCAGCGGGGGACTATCCAATGAGCGGTTCTTC

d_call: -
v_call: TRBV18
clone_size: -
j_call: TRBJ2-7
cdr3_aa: CASSPERASSYEQYF
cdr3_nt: TGTGCCAGCTCACCGGAGCGGGCAAGCTCCTACGAGCAGTACTTC

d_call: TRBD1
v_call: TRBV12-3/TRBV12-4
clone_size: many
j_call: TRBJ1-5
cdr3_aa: CASSLGQTNQPQHF
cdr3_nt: TGTGCCAGCAGTTTGGGACAGACAAATCAGCCCCAGCATTTT

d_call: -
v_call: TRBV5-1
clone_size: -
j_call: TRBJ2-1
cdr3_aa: CASSLALAGNEQFF
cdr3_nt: TGCGCCAGCAGCTTGGCACTAGCCGGGAATGAGCAGTTCTTC

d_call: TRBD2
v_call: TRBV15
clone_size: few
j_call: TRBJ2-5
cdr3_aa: CATSSGLAGVGETQYF
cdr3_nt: TGTGCCACCAGCAGTGGACTAGCGGGGGTGGGTGAGACCCAGTACTTC

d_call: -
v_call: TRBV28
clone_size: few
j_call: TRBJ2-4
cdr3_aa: CASSFTRGAISKNIQYF
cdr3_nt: TGTGCCAGCAGTTTCACACGGGGTGCAATCTCCAAAAACATTCAGTACTTC

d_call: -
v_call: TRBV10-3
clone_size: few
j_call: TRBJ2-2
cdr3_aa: CAISELDRVLLTGELFF
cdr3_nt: TGTGCCATCAGTGAGCTCGACAGAGTACTCCTCACCGGGGAGCTGTTTTTT

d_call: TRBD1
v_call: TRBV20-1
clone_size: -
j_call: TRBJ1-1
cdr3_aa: CSARVRTGYGEAFF
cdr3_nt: TGCAGTGCTAGAGTTCGGACAGGGTATGGTGAAGCTTTCTTT

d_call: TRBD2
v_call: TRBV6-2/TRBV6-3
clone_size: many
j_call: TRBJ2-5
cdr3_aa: CASSYSGLAGEVTQYF
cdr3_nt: TGTGCCAGCAGTTACTCCGGACTAGCGGGGGAAGTAACCCAGTACTTC

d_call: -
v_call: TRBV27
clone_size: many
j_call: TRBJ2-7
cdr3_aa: CASSLIGPYEQYF
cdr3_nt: TGTGCCAGCAGTTTAATCGGCCCCTACGAGCAGTACTTC

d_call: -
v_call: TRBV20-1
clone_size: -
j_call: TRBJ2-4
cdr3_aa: CSADPLTRTKNIQYF
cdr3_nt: TGCAGTGCCGATCCCCTTACTAGAACCAAAAACATTCAGTACTTC

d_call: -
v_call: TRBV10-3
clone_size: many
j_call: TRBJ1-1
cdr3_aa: CAISEWGALTEAFF
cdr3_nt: TGTGCCATCAGTGAGTGGGGGGCGTTAACTGAAGCTTTCTTT

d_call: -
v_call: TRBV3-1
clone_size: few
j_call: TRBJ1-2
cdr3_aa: CASSQDKTVQEYYGYTF
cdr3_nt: TGTGCCAGCAGCCAAGATAAGACAGTCCAGGAATACTATGGCTACACCTTC

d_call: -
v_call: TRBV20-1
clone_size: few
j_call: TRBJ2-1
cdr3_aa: CSAREVPGHSVGEQFF
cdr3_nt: TGCAGTGCTAGAGAAGTTCCGGGACACTCCGTCGGGGAGCAGTTCTTC

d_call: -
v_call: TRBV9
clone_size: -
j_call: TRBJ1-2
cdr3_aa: CASFNRYYGYTF
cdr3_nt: TGTGCCAGCTTCAACAGGTACTATGGCTACACCTTC

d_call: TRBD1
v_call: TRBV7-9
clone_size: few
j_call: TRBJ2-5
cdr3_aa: CASSLSLGQGLQETQYF
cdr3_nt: TGTGCCAGCAGCTTAAGTTTGGGACAGGGCCTTCAAGAGACCCAGTACTTC

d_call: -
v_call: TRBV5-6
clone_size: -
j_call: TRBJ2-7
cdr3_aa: CASSWRRPSGEQYF
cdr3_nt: TGTGCCAGCAGCTGGCGGCGTCCCTCTGGGGAGCAGTACTTC